The following is a T cell receptor beta chain sequence with its context. The data were taken from a study of blood T cell repertoires in COVID-19. Study-level background: Sites across the United States, Italy and Spain contributed samples from acute and convalescent COVID-19. Nucleic acid was either cDNA or gDNA, and it came from T cells, B-cell-depleted T cells, or PBMCs.

Here immunoSEQ multiplex PCR was the method, and the copy in TCRdb shows in-frame clones only, minus some. The profile shows 540,000 or so clones, roughly nine tenths of them singletons. The junction had 13 bases not matched to a gene; V was cut back by 4 bases and J by 7 bases. The CDR3 has 15 residues. The germline V gene has CDR1 SGHVS and CDR2 FQNEAQ. Seattle's cohort entered during active infection and was followed longitudinally. Sequencing used peripheral blood. The clonotype comes from a woman aged 50 to 60 with COVID-19, enrolled during active disease. The J gene is TRBJ2-7, the V gene TRBV7-8, with 7 bases aligning to TRBD2. CDR3 amino acids: CASSSTGRVVSEQYF. Here the CDR3 DNA reads TGTGCCAGCAGCTCCACGGGGAGGGTAGTAAGTGAGCAGTACTTC.